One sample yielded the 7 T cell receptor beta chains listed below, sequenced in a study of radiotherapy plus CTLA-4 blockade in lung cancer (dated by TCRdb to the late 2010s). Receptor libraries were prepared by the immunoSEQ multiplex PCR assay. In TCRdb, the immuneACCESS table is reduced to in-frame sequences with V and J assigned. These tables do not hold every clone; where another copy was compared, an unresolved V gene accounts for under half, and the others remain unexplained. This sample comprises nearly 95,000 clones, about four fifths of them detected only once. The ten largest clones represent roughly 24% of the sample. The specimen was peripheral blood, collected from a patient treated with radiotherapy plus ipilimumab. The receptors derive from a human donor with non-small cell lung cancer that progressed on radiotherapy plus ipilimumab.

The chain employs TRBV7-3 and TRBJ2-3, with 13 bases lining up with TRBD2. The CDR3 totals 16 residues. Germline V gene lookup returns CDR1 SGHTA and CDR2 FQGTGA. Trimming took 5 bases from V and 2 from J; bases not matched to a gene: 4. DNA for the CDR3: TGTGCCAGCAGCCAGGGACTAGCGGGGTACACAGATACGCAGTATTTT. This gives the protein CASSQGLAGYTDTQYF.

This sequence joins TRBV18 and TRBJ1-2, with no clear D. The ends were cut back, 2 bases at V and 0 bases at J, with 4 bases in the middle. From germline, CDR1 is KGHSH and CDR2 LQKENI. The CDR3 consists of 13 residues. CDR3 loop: CASSPLANYGYTF. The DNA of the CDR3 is TGTGCCAGCTCACCATTGGCTAACTATGGCTACACCTTC.

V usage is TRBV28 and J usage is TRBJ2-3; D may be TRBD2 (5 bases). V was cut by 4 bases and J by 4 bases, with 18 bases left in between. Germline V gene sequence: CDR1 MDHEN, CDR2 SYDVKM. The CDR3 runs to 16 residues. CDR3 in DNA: TGTGCCAGCAGTTCTGGACTGCCCGCGGGCCCAGATACGCAGTATTTT. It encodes CASSSGLPAGPDTQYF.

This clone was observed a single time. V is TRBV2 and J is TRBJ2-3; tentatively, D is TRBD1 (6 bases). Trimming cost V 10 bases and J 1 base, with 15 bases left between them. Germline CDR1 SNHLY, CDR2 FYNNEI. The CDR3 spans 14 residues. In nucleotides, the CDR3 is TGTGCCATGACACAAGACAGGCGCACAGATACGCAGTATTTT. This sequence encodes CAMTQDRRTDTQYF.

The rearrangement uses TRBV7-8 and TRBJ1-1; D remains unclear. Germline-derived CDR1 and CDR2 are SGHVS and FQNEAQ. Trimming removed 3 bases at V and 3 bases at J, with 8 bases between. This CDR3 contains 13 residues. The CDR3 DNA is TGTGCCAGCAGCTTTTCTATCGACACTGAAGCTTTCTTT. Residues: CASSFSIDTEAFF.

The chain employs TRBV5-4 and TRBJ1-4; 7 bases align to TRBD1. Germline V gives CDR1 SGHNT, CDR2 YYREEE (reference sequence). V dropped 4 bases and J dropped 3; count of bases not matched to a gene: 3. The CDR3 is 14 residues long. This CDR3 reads CASSPGTANEKLFF. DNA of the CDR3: TGTGCCAGCAGCCCCGGGACAGCTAATGAAAAACTGTTTTTT. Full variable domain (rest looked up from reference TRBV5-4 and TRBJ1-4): ETGVTQSPTHLIKTRGQQVTLRCSSQSGHNTVSWYQQALGQGPQFIFQYYREEENGRGNFPPRFSGLQFPNYSSELNVNALELDDSALYLCASSPGTANEKLFFGSGTQLSVL.

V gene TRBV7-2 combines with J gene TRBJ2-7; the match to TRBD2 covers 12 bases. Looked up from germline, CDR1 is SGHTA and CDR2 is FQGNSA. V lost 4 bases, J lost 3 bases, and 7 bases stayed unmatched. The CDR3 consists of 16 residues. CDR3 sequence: CASSSHKGLAGYEQYF. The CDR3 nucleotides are TGTGCCAGCAGCTCGCATAAGGGACTAGCGGGCTACGAGCAGTACTTC.